The next 17 T cell receptor beta chains were all read from a single sample in a study of blood T cells in healthy people across ages. Using a J-beta primer mix together with a sample-barcoded 5' primer, a second PCR was run for roughly 6 to 11 cycles. TCRdb independently ran MiXCR on the 5' RACE reads; one entry per CDR3 protein. The data show 800,000 or so distinct CDR3 sequences, around a quarter seen once. The same sample was also studied in work on T cells of mothers and their children.

Sequences were obtained from blood. These receptors all come from a boy between 5 and 17 years old in good health.

This clonotype was recorded a few times. The chain links TRBV24-1 to TRBJ2-3; a weak D match, TRBD2 (6 bases). V lost 3 bases and J lost 2, with 14 bases in between. Germline assignment: CDR1 KGHDR and CDR2 SFDVKD. The CDR3 has 16 amino acids. The CDR3 sequence is CATSDPPRELTDTQYF. The CDR3 DNA sequence: TGTGCCACCAGTGATCCTCCGCGGGAACTCACAGATACGCAGTATTTT.

The rearrangement uses TRBV10-3 and TRBJ2-1, with 7 positions matching TRBD2. With V trimmed by 2 bases and J by 2 bases, 3 bases remained unmatched. Germline V gene lookup returns CDR1 ENHRY and CDR2 SYGVKD. This CDR3 spans 15 amino acids. This CDR3 reads CAISEGGGPYNEQFF. The DNA of the CDR3 is TGTGCCATCAGTGAGGGCGGGGGTCCCTACAATGAGCAGTTCTTC.

The J gene is TRBJ1-5, the V gene TRBV20-1; D gene unclear. Trimming cost V 3 bases and J 6 bases, with 9 bases left between them. Per the germline V gene, CDR1 is DFQATT and CDR2 is SNEGSKA (reference sequence). This CDR3 is built from 12 residues. This CDR3 reads CSASHAGQPQHF. CDR3 coding DNA: TGCAGTGCTAGTCATGCGGGTCAGCCCCAGCATTTT.

The sample holds a few counts of this clonotype. The genes are TRBV20-1 and TRBJ2-4; D unclear. Germline-derived CDR1 and CDR2 are DFQATT and SNEGSKA (reference sequence). Trimming removed 3 bases at V and 3 bases at J, with 9 bases between. The CDR3 spans 13 residues. CDR3 amino acids: CSASLLIKNIQYF. The DNA of the CDR3 is TGCAGTGCTAGCCTATTAATCAAAAACATTCAGTACTTC.

There are a few counts of this clonotype. The chain uses TRBV5-6 and TRBJ1-1, with a weak D call TRBD1 (5 bases). The germline V gene encodes CDR1 SGHDT and CDR2 YYEEEE. This CDR3 has 14 residues. V gave up 0 bases and J gave up 4 bases, with 10 bases separating them. The CDR3 DNA reads as TGTGCCAGCAGCTTGGCCGCCGGGGGCACTGAAGCTTTCTTT. Protein sequence: CASSLAAGGTEAFF.

This chain connects TRBV29-1 to TRBJ2-5; 7 bases map to TRBD2. V lost 2 bases to trimming and J lost 11 bases; unmatched junction nucleotides: 8. CDR1 and CDR2 from the germline V gene are SQVTM and ANQGSEA. The CDR3 length is 12 residues. The CDR3 DNA reads as TGCAGCGTTGAACCAGCGGGGTATGAGCAGTACTTC. Translating gives CSVEPAGYEQYF.

The rearrangement uses TRBV4-3 and TRBJ2-7; TRBD1 matches at 7 bases. The CDR3 length is 16 residues. V dropped 2 bases and J dropped 0; count of bases not matched to a gene: 7. From germline, CDR1 is LGHNA and CDR2 YSLEER. Here the CDR3 reads CASSQSDRLPSYEQYF. Here the CDR3 DNA reads TGCGCCAGCAGCCAATCGGACAGGCTACCCTCCTACGAGCAGTACTTC.

The chain recombines TRBV28 with TRBJ2-4; D unclear. CDR3 size: 12 residues. V was cut by 3 bases and J by 8 bases, with 8 bases left in between. Germline V gives CDR1 MDHEN, CDR2 SYDVKM. CDR3 coding DNA: TGTGCCAGCAGTTTCCCCCGACACATTCAGTACTTC. Protein: CASSFPRHIQYF.

This clonotype occurred a few times. The chain links TRBV7-2 to TRBJ2-1; no clear D gene. CDR3 length: 15 residues. Germline assignment: CDR1 SGHTA and CDR2 FQGNSA. Trimming removed 5 bases from V and 0 bases from J, with 11 bases in between. CDR3 nucleotide sequence: TGTGCCAGCAGCCCCGCCCCGGGCTCCTACAATGAGCAGTTCTTC. Translating it yields CASSPAPGSYNEQFF.

The chain uses TRBV4-3 and TRBJ2-5, with D perhaps matching TRBD1 (5 bases). The J call may be faulty, since TRBJ2-7 better matches the DNA end. The CDR3 is 17 amino acids. Germline values: CDR1 LGHNA, CDR2 YSLEER. The CDR3 DNA reads as TGCGCCAGCAGCCAAGAAGGAAACAGGTCGCCGGCGTACGAGCAGTACTTC. The encoded protein is CASSQEGNRSPAYEQYF.

The chain joins TRBV7-2 to TRBJ2-3, with D possibly being TRBD2 (6 bases). V dropped 5 bases and J dropped 2 bases, with 17 bases sitting between them. The CDR3 consists of 16 residues. Germline V gene sequence: CDR1 SGHTA, CDR2 FQGNSA. CDR3 sequence: CASSPPGLLITDTQYF. In DNA, the CDR3 is TGTGCCAGCAGCCCCCCGGGACTGCTTATCACAGATACGCAGTATTTT.

V is TRBV28 and J is TRBJ2-7, with D perhaps given as TRBD1 or TRBD2 (5 bases each). The germline V gene encodes CDR1 MDHEN and CDR2 SYDVKM. V was trimmed by 7 bases and J by 3 bases, leaving 10 bases between them. CDR3 length equals 12 residues. As DNA, the CDR3 is TGTGCCAGCACTGGGGACGACTACGAGCAGTACTTC. Translating it yields CASTGDDYEQYF. Full variable domain (rest looked up from reference TRBV28 and TRBJ2-7): DVKVTQSSRYLVKRTGEKVFLECVQDMDHENMFWYRQDPGLGLRLIYFSYDVKMKEKGDIPEGYSVSREKKERFSLILESASTNQTSMYLCASTGDDYEQYFGPGTRLTVT.

This clonotype was found a few times. This is likely a read error, given that the CDR3 carries no conserved phenylalanine or tryptophan at its end. The V and J genes are TRBV7-9 and TRBJ1-2; TRBD1 agrees at 7 bases. This CDR3 contains 13 residues. Trimming cost V 5 bases and J 5 bases; bases outside gene matches: 5. Germline-derived CDR1 and CDR2 are SEHNR and FQNEAQ (reference sequence). In DNA, the CDR3 is TGTGCCAGCAGCGGGGGACAGTCTTATGGCTACACCCTC. Translation: CASSGGQSYGYTL.

In this sample, this clonotype turned up a few times. The V gene is TRBV24-1, the J gene TRBJ2-5; TRBD1 matches 7 bases. The CDR3 extends over 14 amino acids. The J segment lost 1 base and the V segment lost 5 bases, leaving 3 bases of the junction unmatched. Germline V gene lookup returns CDR1 KGHDR and CDR2 SFDVKD. The CDR3 is CATSGTGPQETQYF. DNA for the CDR3: TGTGCCACCAGTGGGACAGGTCCCCAAGAGACCCAGTACTTC.

A few counts support this clonotype. This chain links TRBV29-1 with TRBJ2-1; the D gene is possibly TRBD1 (6 bases). Per the germline V gene, CDR1 is SQVTM and CDR2 is ANQGSEA. The CDR3 is 13 residues long. V was pared by 7 bases and J by 2 bases, with 12 bases between. CDR3 sequence (DNA): TGCAGCGCCGGGGACATACCCTACAATGAGCAGTTCTTC. Protein: CSAGDIPYNEQFF.

This sequence joins TRBV11-2 and TRBJ1-2, with D uncertain. V shed 1 base and J shed 4 bases, with 7 bases lying between them. Germline V gene sequence: CDR1 SGHAT, CDR2 FQNNGV. The CDR3 runs to 13 residues. As DNA, the CDR3 is TGTGCCAGCAGCTTAGGGATTAGCTATGGCTACACCTTC. It codes for CASSLGISYGYTF.

The chain combines TRBV7-2 with TRBJ2-5; the match to TRBD2 covers 8 bases. V shed 5 bases and J 1 base; nucleotides not matched to a gene: 9. From germline, CDR1 is SGHTA and CDR2 FQGNSA. The CDR3 consists of 16 residues. CDR3 in DNA: TGTGCCAGCAGCCGCGGACCCACTAGCGGCCAAGAGACCCAGTACTTC. This encodes CASSRGPTSGQETQYF.